This T cell receptor beta chain derives from a study of blood T cells in healthy people across ages (dated by TCRdb to the mid-2010s). Background on the whole study: In model experiments, template switching captured roughly one uniquely barcoded TCR beta cDNA molecule for every two T cells. Age-related changes in TCR beta repertoire diversity were measured in the study by deep sequencing normalized with unique cDNA molecular identifiers. The donors were split into four age groups: young (average 16 years), middle-aged (39), aged (roughly 65) and long-lived (about 82). To avoid experimental bias, donors of different ages were distributed randomly across sequencing lanes. For two donors (one aged 18 to 30 and one aged 80 or older), the study analyzed two additional independent replicas of 1 million unique cDNA reads from the same blood draw. Overall results and qualifications from the work: Estimates of total diversity from one million sequenced T cells were regarded as lower bounds and underestimates. Because profiling used bulk unsorted PBMCs, naive and antigen-experienced compartments could not be compared conclusively. The CMV infection status of donors was not known, potentially confounding age-related changes in expanded clonotypes. As age increased, observed TCR beta diversity per million T cells dropped in a roughly linear way, and a significant reduction was already evident by age roughly 40. Compared with the aged group, the long-lived group had more naive CD4+ T cells, fewer expanded clones and increased TCR diversity, a pattern suggesting age selection. The percentage of naive T cells measured by flow cytometry correlated strongly with observed TCR beta diversity.

The CDR3, cysteine through phenylalanine, is 15 amino acids long. Solely the CDR3 DNA is kept, with 45 bases framed from the first base. Taken from the germline V gene, the CDR1 and CDR2 loops are SGHNT and YENEEA. The library was produced with 5' RACE. The sample was run on an Illumina HiSeq 2500. The second PCR ran for about 6 to 12 cycles and used a J-beta primer mix along with a sample-barcoded 5' primer. A unique molecular identifier was introduced onto each TCR beta cDNA molecule by a template-switch 5' adaptor carrying 12 random nucleotides. Each sample yielded at least 3 million CDR3-containing paired-end reads. First-strand cDNA synthesis was performed from all RNA using the Mint cDNA synthesis kit, with priming by a TRBC-specific oligonucleotide. After uracil-DNA glycosylase treatment, a first 18-cycle PCR used universal primers M1SS and BC2_uni_R on all cDNA. The authors' pipeline ran thus. Normalization of each sample was performed by random selection of 1 million high-quality reads, each carrying a distinct molecular identifier. Reads sharing molecular identifiers were discarded rather than binned into consensus sequences. MiTCR, set to a Q25 quality threshold and the strictest error-elimination algorithm, was used for CDR3 identification, clonotype clustering and error correction. A nonparametric unseen species model with Euler transformation was used to estimate lower-bound total TCR beta diversity. TCRdb reran the public reads through fastp at Q25 and MiXCR, keeping productive beta chains. Duplicate CDR3 protein sequences are folded into a single record with the most common DNA and genes. The V and J calls, along with clone size, are taken from TCRdb and not from the paper's own processing. The table for this sample lists 790,000 or so distinct CDR3 sequences; roughly 50% of them were counted only once. The leading ten clones occupy roughly 26% of the sample.

Note on this clonotype: There is no known antigen for this receptor. Germline is not matched at one junction end, which may reflect a read error.

Donors were approximately 42 systemically healthy Caucasian individuals from Russia aged roughly 6 to 90 years. Approximately 9.3 milliliters of peripheral blood were collected from each donor into EDTA-treated Vacutainer tubes. Ficoll-Paque density-gradient centrifugation was used to isolate PBMCs, with at least 6.5 million per sample. Total RNA was extracted from PBMCs with Trizol reagent, with at least 6 micrograms obtained per sample. Naive CD45RAhigh/CD27high T cell percentages were measured by flow cytometry on a PBMC aliquot from every donor. Recombination linked TRBV11-3 to TRBJ2-7, and 11 junction bases match TRBD2. This TCR was recovered from a middle-aged man in good health. Input material: blood. The nucleotide sequence is given as TGTGCCAGCAGCTTAGTAACGGTAGCGGGAGGGGATGAGTTCTTC. It is translated as CASSLVTVAGGDEFF.